This passage covers 29 T cell receptor beta chains from one sample sequenced in a study of blood T cell repertoires in COVID-19. The protocol was immunoSEQ multiplex PCR, while the TCRdb copy is restricted to in-frame clones and leaves out a portion. The table includes about 240,000 clones, 80% to 90% detected once. Sequenced material: PBMCs or T cells enriched from blood (not recorded which). Source of these receptors: a woman in her thirties who had recovered from COVID-19.

The rearrangement uses TRBV2 and TRBJ2-1, with 11 bases lining up with TRBD2. The germline V gene encodes CDR1 SNHLY and CDR2 FYNNEI. This CDR3 comprises 15 residues. V dropped 7 bases and J dropped 3; count of bases not matched to a gene: 5. CDR3 coding DNA: TGTGCCAGCACTCTGGGGACTAGCGGCTACAATGAGCAGTTCTTC. Translating it yields CASTLGTSGYNEQFF.

This clone was picked up a small number of times. The DNA for the CDR3 is TGTGCCAGCAGCTTAGACAGGGTGAACACTGAAGCTTTCTTT. This codes for CASSLDRVNTEAFF. The genes are TRBV7-3 and TRBJ1-1; TRBD1 agrees at 7 bases. The germline V gene has CDR1 SGHTA and CDR2 FQGTGA. The trim removed 2 bases at V and 0 bases at J, leaving 0 bases unmatched. This CDR3 has 14 amino acids.

This chain connects TRBV9 to TRBJ1-4; 7 nucleotides match TRBD1. Germline V gene lookup returns CDR1 SGDLS and CDR2 YYNGEE. This CDR3 region has 15 residues. Unmatched junction bases numbered 7, after V lost 4 bases and J lost 4 bases. CDR3 protein: CASSTSTGNNEKLFF. In nucleotides, the CDR3 is TGTGCCAGCAGCACCTCGACAGGGAATAATGAAAAACTGTTTTTT.

This sequence joins TRBV19 and TRBJ1-1; TRBD1 might be the D (6 bases). V lost 4 bases, J lost 4 bases, and 13 bases lay in between. Looked up from germline, CDR1 is LNHDA and CDR2 is SQIVND (reference sequence). This CDR3 region has 14 residues. As DNA, the CDR3 is TGTGCCAGTAGTAAGGGGTTAGGGGGCACTGAAGCTTTCTTT. This codes for CASSKGLGGTEAFF.

Only one count was recorded for this clone. The V gene is TRBV18, the J gene TRBJ2-4; 13 bases align to TRBD2. Trimming cost V 3 bases and J 9 bases; bases outside gene matches: 11. Germline CDR1 reads KGHSH; CDR2 reads LQKENI. The CDR3 has 17 amino acids. CDR3 region: CASSPPAGLAGEGIQYF. The CDR3 nucleotides are TGTGCCAGCTCACCTCCGGCCGGACTAGCGGGAGAAGGCATTCAGTACTTC. Full variable domain (remainder filled in from reference TRBV18 and TRBJ2-4): NAGVMQNPRHLVRRRGQEARLRCSPMKGHSHVYWYRQLPEEGLKFMVYLQKENIIDESGMPKERFSAEFPKEGPSILRIQQVVRGDSAAYFCASSPPAGLAGEGIQYFGAGTRLSVL.

V usage is TRBV20-1 and J usage is TRBJ2-5; no clear D gene. Germline V gene lookup returns CDR1 DFQATT and CDR2 SNEGSKA (reference sequence). This CDR3 spans 11 amino acids. The V gene lost 4 bases and the J gene lost 4 bases, with 7 bases spanning the gap. The CDR3, as DNA: TGCAGTGCTAATCGCAGAGAGACCCAGTACTTC. Protein: CSANRRETQYF.

This clone is a singleton in its sample. This chain links TRBV7-2 with TRBJ1-4, with a possible D match to TRBD1 (6 bases). Germline CDR1 reads SGHTA; CDR2 reads FQGNSA. The CDR3 runs 18 residues. Trimming removed 3 bases at V and 5 bases at J, with 22 bases between. The chain's CDR3 is CASSFSFVKGHINEKLFF. CDR3 nucleotides: TGTGCCAGCAGCTTCTCATTCGTAAAGGGACACATAAATGAAAAACTGTTTTTT.

The J gene is TRBJ1-1, the V gene TRBV7-3; D not certain. This CDR3 is built from 14 residues. CDR1 is SGHTA, CDR2 FQGTGA, per germline. V was shortened by 6 bases and J by 4 bases, with 15 bases between the two germline ends. Written as DNA, the CDR3 is TGTGCCAGCAGTTATAAGGGCGGAGGCACTGAAGCTTTCTTT. Its translation: CASSYKGGGTEAFF.

This clone was observed a few times. This chain joins TRBV5-4 and TRBJ1-1; D remains ambiguous. The CDR3 loop spans 14 amino acids. The V and J ends lost 9 bases and 2 bases respectively, with 17 bases between them. CDR1 and CDR2 from the germline V gene are SGHNT and YYREEE (reference sequence). The CDR3 coding sequence is TGTGCCACTAGACTATATACACCTAACACTGAAGCTTTCTTT. It is translated as CATRLYTPNTEAFF.

V usage is TRBV29-1 and J usage is TRBJ2-1; 9 nucleotides align to TRBD2. Germline loops: CDR1 SQVTM, CDR2 ANQGSEA. CDR3 size: 14 residues. The V and J ends lost 4 bases and 7 bases, in that order; junction bases with no gene match: 8. The CDR3 nucleotides read TGCAGCGTTGTGGGCGGGAGGGCCAAGAATGAGCAGTTCTTC. It specifies CSVVGGRAKNEQFF.

V and J are TRBV11-2 and TRBJ1-5; tentatively, D is TRBD1 (5 bases). V gave up 0 bases and J gave up 7 bases, with 7 bases separating them. CDR1 is SGHAT and CDR2 is FQNNGV in the germline V gene. The CDR3 extends over 13 amino acids. The CDR3 loop reads CASSLEGRQPQHF. The CDR3 coding sequence is TGTGCCAGCAGCTTAGAGGGGCGACAGCCCCAGCATTTT.

The gene calls are TRBV27 and TRBJ2-7, with 8 bases fitting TRBD2. V was clipped by 3 bases and J by 0 bases; unmatched bases: 10. CDR3 length equals 17 residues. Germline assignment: CDR1 MNHEY and CDR2 SMNVEV (reference sequence). The CDR3 spells CASSFSFGSGSSYEQYF. The CDR3 nucleotides read TGTGCCAGCAGTTTTTCCTTTGGGAGCGGGAGCTCCTACGAGCAGTACTTC.

The chain carries TRBV30 and TRBJ1-2, with D tentatively TRBD1 (6 bases). Trimming shortened V by 2 bases and J by 2 bases, and 12 bases separated the two germline ends. The CDR3 has 14 amino acids. Germline V gene data show CDR1 as GTSNPN and CDR2 as SVGIG (reference sequence). In DNA, the CDR3 is TGTGCCTGGAGTTATGGGGGCGGCAACTATGGCTACACCTTC. This codes for CAWSYGGGNYGYTF.

The J gene is TRBJ1-2, the V gene TRBV11-2; TRBD1 matches 9 bases. CDR3 length: 18 amino acids. The V gene end was trimmed by 3 bases and the J gene end by 7 bases; junction bases not matched to a gene: 18. Germline CDR1 SGHAT, CDR2 FQNNGV. CDR3 in amino acids: CASSFAPRSGQGFSGYTF. CDR3 nucleotides: TGTGCCAGCAGCTTCGCCCCCCGCTCGGGACAGGGATTCTCTGGCTACACCTTC.

A single count supports this clone. This rearrangement joins TRBV27 to TRBJ1-1, with D uncertain. Trimming left V 2 bases short and J 1 base short, with 14 bases between. The CDR3 covers 16 residues. Germline V gene data show CDR1 as MNHEY and CDR2 as SMNVEV (reference sequence). The CDR3 DNA is TGTGCCAGCAGTTTACGCTCGCTAGGAGGGAACACTGAAGCTTTCTTT. As protein: CASSLRSLGGNTEAFF.

This clone was seen just once. The V gene is TRBV6-2 or TRBV6-3, the J gene TRBJ2-1; 10 bases fit TRBD1. The trim removed 0 bases at V and 6 bases at J, leaving 5 bases unmatched. The length of the CDR3 is 16 residues. From germline, CDR1 is MNHEY and CDR2 SVGEGT. The CDR3 DNA sequence: TGTGCCAGCAGTTACTCGGGGACAGGGGCTCCCAATGAGCAGTTCTTC. Translation: CASSYSGTGAPNEQFF.

The chain combines TRBV3-1 (or the pseudogene TRBV3-2) with TRBJ2-1; 11 nucleotides agree with TRBD1. V lost 5 bases and J lost 4; bases outside the gene matches: 7. There are 16 residues in the CDR3. CDR1 is LGHDT, CDR2 YNNKEL, per germline (reference sequence). The CDR3 sequence: CASSSRTGGLYNEQFF. CDR3 coding DNA: TGTGCCAGCAGCAGCCGGACAGGGGGCCTTTACAATGAGCAGTTCTTC.

J is TRBJ1-1 and V is TRBV6-5; possibly TRBD1 for D (5 bases). CDR1 is MNHEY and CDR2 is SVGAGI in the germline V gene. This CDR3 spans 13 amino acids. The V gene lost 6 bases and the J gene lost 1 base, with 9 bases spanning the gap. CDR3: CASSRVRNTEAFF. Written as DNA, the CDR3 is TGTGCCAGCAGCAGGGTTCGGAACACTGAAGCTTTCTTT.

The chain combines TRBV7-3 with TRBJ2-2; possibly TRBD2 for D (5 bases). CDR3 length: 12 residues. V lost 4 bases to trimming and J lost 7 bases, with 7 bases between them. The V gene's germline CDR1 is SGHTA and CDR2 FQGTGA. This chain's CDR3 is CASSWSGGELFF. CDR3 nucleotide sequence: TGTGCCAGCAGCTGGAGCGGCGGGGAGCTGTTTTTT.

The chain recombines TRBV28 with TRBJ1-2; D possibly corresponds to TRBD1 (5 bases). The CDR3 runs to 12 residues. V was shortened by 8 bases and J by 6 bases, with 13 bases between the two germline ends. Germline V gives CDR1 MDHEN, CDR2 SYDVKM. This CDR3 reads CASGAGRDGYTF. DNA of the CDR3: TGTGCCAGCGGAGCAGGGCGCGATGGCTACACCTTC.

The rearrangement links TRBV4-2 to TRBJ2-1, with 8 bases lining up with TRBD1. Trimming at V came to 3 bases and at J to 8 bases, leaving 12 bases not matched to a gene. The V gene's germline CDR1 is LGHNA and CDR2 YNFKEQ. CDR3 length equals 16 residues. The CDR3 reads CASSQGAGGGFDEQFF. CDR3 bases: TGTGCCAGCAGCCAGGGGGCAGGGGGCGGTTTCGATGAGCAGTTCTTC.

The rearrangement uses TRBV29-1 and TRBJ1-1; 7 bases are a match to TRBD1. Per the germline V gene, CDR1 is SQVTM and CDR2 is ANQGSEA. V was clipped by 8 bases and J by 1 base; unmatched bases: 7. This CDR3 is 13 amino acids long. Here the CDR3 reads CSSKGAGNTEAFF. Here the CDR3 DNA reads TGCAGCTCCAAGGGGGCTGGGAACACTGAAGCTTTCTTT.

The chain links TRBV7-3 to TRBJ2-1; 12 nucleotides align to TRBD2. After removal of 5 bases from V and 3 bases from J, the junction contained 5 bases not matched to a gene. The CDR3 is 16 amino acids. The germline V gene encodes CDR1 SGHTA and CDR2 FQGTGA. The CDR3 sequence is CASSPGGLAGYNEQFF. For the CDR3, the DNA is TGTGCCAGCAGCCCAGGGGGACTAGCGGGCTACAATGAGCAGTTCTTC.

V is TRBV5-5 and J is TRBJ2-7, with 8 bases identical to TRBD1. The CDR3 consists of 17 residues. The germline gives CDR1 SGHKS, CDR2 YYEKEE (reference sequence). J gave up 3 bases and V 0 bases, and 11 bases lay outside the gene matches. The CDR3 loop reads CASSLAGGTGGFYEQYF. The CDR3 nucleotides read TGTGCCAGCAGCTTGGCCGGGGGAACAGGGGGGTTCTACGAGCAGTACTTC.

The V gene is TRBV20-1, the J gene TRBJ1-2, with D possibly TRBD1 on 6 matching bases. CDR1 is DFQATT, CDR2 SNEGSKA, per germline (reference sequence). This CDR3 has 10 amino acids. The CDR3 loop is CSAPGVGYTF. CDR3 nucleotides: TGCAGCGCCCCAGGGGTCGGCTACACCTTC.

The chain recombines TRBV27 with TRBJ2-7; D is ambiguous. The V end lost 6 bases, the J end lost 1 base, and 10 bases lay between the germline ends. The germline V gene has CDR1 MNHEY and CDR2 SMNVEV (reference sequence). This CDR3 spans 13 amino acids. The CDR3 protein is CASSQIWSYEQYF. The DNA for the CDR3 is TGTGCCAGCAGCCAGATTTGGTCCTACGAGCAGTACTTC.

The rearrangement joins TRBV27 to TRBJ1-1; D gene ambiguous. From germline, CDR1 is MNHEY and CDR2 SMNVEV (reference sequence). This CDR3 has 14 residues. The V and J ends lost 4 bases and 4 bases respectively, with 13 bases between them. CDR3 sequence reads: CASSSRLLATEAFF. The DNA of the CDR3 is TGTGCCAGCAGTTCTAGGCTCCTCGCCACTGAAGCTTTCTTT.

This clone was observed a few times. The chain recombines TRBV10-3 with TRBJ1-2; the match to TRBD1 covers 11 bases. The CDR3 extends over 14 amino acids. The trim removed 5 bases at V and 6 bases at J, leaving 5 bases unmatched. The germline V gene encodes CDR1 ENHRY and CDR2 SYGVKD. This CDR3 is CAISSDRGQDGYTF. The CDR3 nucleotides read TGTGCCATCAGTTCGGACAGGGGGCAGGATGGCTACACCTTC.

The DNA of the CDR3 is TGCGCCAGCAGCTTGAGCGGGCTTGAAGGAGGCTACACCTTC. Protein: CASSLSGLEGGYTF. This chain uses TRBV5-1 with TRBJ1-2; no firm D call. The CDR3 length is 14 residues. The germline V gene has CDR1 SGHRS and CDR2 YFSETQ. Deletions cut 1 base from V and 8 bases from J, with 15 bases between.